This T cell receptor beta chain is drawn from a study of blood T cell repertoires in COVID-19. The method was immunoSEQ multiplex PCR; TCRdb's version includes in-frame clones alone and lacks a portion of them. Of 80,000 to 90,000 clones listed, approximately 82% are singletons. Trimming removed 5 bases from V and 8 bases from J, with 12 bases in between. The CDR3 runs 12 residues. Germline CDR1 and CDR2: MDHEN and SYDVKM. The chain recombines TRBV28 with TRBJ1-2; D is ambiguous. This TCR was sampled from an elderly woman with acute or convalescent COVID-19. Sequencing was done on a sample of peripheral blood. Here the CDR3 reads CASSPSGLGYTF. In DNA, the CDR3 is TGTGCCAGCAGTCCCTCCGGGTTAGGCTACACCTTC.